What follows is one T cell receptor (beta chain) and its context. Its antigen is unidentified. PCR primers comprised 60 Vbeta and 13 Jbeta primers. Profiling relied on immunoSEQ multiplex PCR, and the TCRdb table lists in-frame clones only, not all of them. The table counts over 75,000 clones; just over 5.5% lies in the top ten. Donors were ostensibly healthy at sampling, although undocumented immune exposures were probable. The sample comes from a study of cytomegalovirus exposure and HLA in healthy donors. Study outcomes and limitations: The later analysis indicated that the majority of CMV-associated TCR beta chains appeared HLA-restricted. Overall, approximately 150 TCR beta chains were annotated as cytomegalovirus-associated. One variant, a missense change in DCLRE1C, was linked in a later analysis to TCR beta V- and J-gene trimming.

V was pared by 1 base and J by 4 bases, with 8 bases between. Germline V gene lookup returns CDR1 SGDLS and CDR2 YYNGEE. The CDR3 totals 13 residues. The sequenced sample consisted of PBMCs. V usage is TRBV9 and J usage is TRBJ2-5; weak D call: TRBD2 (5 bases). The sequence came from a girl aged 10 to 17 in good health and CMV-seropositive. For the CDR3, the DNA is TGTGCCAGCAGCGTAAATGGGAGAGAGACCCAGTACTTC. Amino acid sequence: CASSVNGRETQYF.